This TCR beta chain was observed in a study of cytomegalovirus exposure and HLA in healthy donors. Notes on the study in general: Earlier analysis found most TCR beta V segments productive about 87% or about 30% of the time. Across donors, sequencing depth was assumed by presence/absence analyses to be roughly uniform. The study listed approximately 160 cytomegalovirus-associated TCR beta chains.

This clone was recorded a few times. The antigen is undetermined. Primers included in the PCR were 60 Vbeta and 13 Jbeta primers. Produced via immunoSEQ multiplex PCR; TCRdb's table is partial and in-frame only. The data hold 95,000 to 150,000 clones, with about 79% observed a single time. This sequence originates from a man aged 50 or older in good health and CMV-seronegative. The sequencing input was PBMCs.

CDR3 nucleotide sequence: TGTGCCAGTAGTATAGCGCCGGGTGGAAACACCATATATTTT. It yields the protein CASSIAPGGNTIYF. J is TRBJ1-3 and V is TRBV19; D remains unclear. Trimming removed 1 base at V and 3 bases at J, with 7 bases between. There are 14 residues in the CDR3. Germline-derived CDR1 and CDR2 are LNHDA and SQIVND (reference sequence).